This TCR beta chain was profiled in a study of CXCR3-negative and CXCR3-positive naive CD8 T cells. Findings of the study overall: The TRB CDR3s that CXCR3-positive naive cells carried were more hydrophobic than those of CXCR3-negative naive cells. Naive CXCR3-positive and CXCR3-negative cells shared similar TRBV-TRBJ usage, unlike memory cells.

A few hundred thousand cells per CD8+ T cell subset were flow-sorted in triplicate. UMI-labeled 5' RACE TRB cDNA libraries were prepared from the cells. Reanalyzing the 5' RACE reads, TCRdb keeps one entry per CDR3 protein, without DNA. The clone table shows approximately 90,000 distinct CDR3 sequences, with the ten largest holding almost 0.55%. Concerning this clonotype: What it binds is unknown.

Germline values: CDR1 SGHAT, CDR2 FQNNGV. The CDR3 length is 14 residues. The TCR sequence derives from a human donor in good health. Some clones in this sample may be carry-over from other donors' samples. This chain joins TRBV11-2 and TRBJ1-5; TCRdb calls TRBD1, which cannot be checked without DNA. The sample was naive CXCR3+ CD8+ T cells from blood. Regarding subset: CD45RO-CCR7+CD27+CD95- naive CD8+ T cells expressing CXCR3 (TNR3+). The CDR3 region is CASSLTGYNQPQHF.